The entry below gives a single T cell receptor (beta chain) sequence along with its context. Assay: immunoSEQ multiplex PCR; the TCRdb copy retains only in-frame clones and omits some. The sample shows approximately 490,000 clones, more than 85% of them seen only once. The V gene end was trimmed by 8 bases and the J gene end by 3 bases; junction bases not matched to a gene: 10. The germline V gene has CDR1 SGHVS and CDR2 FNYEAQ. The CDR3 spans 15 residues. The data were obtained in a study of blood T cell repertoires in COVID-19. Study summary: The United States, Italy and Spain were the sources of the acute and convalescent COVID-19 samples.

Sequenced material: PBMCs or T cells enriched from blood (not recorded which). V usage is TRBV7-6 and J usage is TRBJ2-3; 8 bases fit TRBD1. The source of this sequence is a woman aged 55-69 years who had recovered from COVID-19. The CDR3: CASRGQGKITDTQYF. In DNA form, the CDR3 reads TGTGCCAGCCGCGGACAGGGAAAGATAACAGATACGCAGTATTTT.